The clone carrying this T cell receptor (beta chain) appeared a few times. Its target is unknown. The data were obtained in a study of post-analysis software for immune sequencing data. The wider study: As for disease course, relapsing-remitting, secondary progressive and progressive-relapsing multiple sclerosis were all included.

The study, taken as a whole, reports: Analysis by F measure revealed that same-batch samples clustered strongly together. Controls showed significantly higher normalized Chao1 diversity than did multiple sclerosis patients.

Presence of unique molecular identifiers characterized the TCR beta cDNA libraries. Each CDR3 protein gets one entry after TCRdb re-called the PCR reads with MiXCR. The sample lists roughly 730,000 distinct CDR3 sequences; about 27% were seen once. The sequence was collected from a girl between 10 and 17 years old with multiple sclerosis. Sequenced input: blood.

The CDR3 bases are TGTGCCATCAGTGAGTGGTGGGGCGGCCTCTCTGGGGCCAACGTCCTGACTTTC. Its translation: CAISEWWGGLSGANVLTF. The chain joins TRBV10-3 to TRBJ2-6, with D tentatively TRBD1 (5 bases). V was cut by 1 base and J by 0 bases, with 13 bases left in between. Germline V gene lookup returns CDR1 ENHRY and CDR2 SYGVKD. This CDR3 is 18 amino acids long.